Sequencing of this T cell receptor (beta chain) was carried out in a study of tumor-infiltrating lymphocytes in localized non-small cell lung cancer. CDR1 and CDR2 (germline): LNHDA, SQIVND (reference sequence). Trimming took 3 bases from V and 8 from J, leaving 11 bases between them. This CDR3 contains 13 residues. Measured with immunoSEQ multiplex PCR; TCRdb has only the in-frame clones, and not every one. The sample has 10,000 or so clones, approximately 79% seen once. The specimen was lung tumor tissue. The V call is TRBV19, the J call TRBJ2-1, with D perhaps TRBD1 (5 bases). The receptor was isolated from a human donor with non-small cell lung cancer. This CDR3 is CASSISRAHEQFF. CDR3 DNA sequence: TGTGCCAGTAGTATCAGCAGGGCCCATGAGCAGTTCTTC.